The sequence of this T cell receptor beta chain was determined in a study of T cell repertoires in cytomegalovirus infection. Turning to the study itself: Based on public TCR beta signatures, there were indications of CMV infection and of a matching HLA type.

The CDR3 has 12 residues. Trimming cost V 9 bases and J 6 bases, with 14 bases left between them. Germline CDR1 is MNHNS and CDR2 is SASEGT. The table lists this clonotype with a few counts. Its antigen is not identified. TCRdb itself ran the reads through MiXCR, one entry per CDR3 protein. Here the sample spans some 920,000 distinct CDR3 sequences, approximately 32% being singletons. Findings and caveats of the study: Clonotype analysis showed dominance of the ex vivo response by HLA-C-restricted CMV-specific TCR beta clonotypes.

The rearrangement joins TRBV6-1 to TRBJ1-2, with D uncertain. Here the sequenced sample was cultured CD8+ T cells from PBMCs, taken from culture after CMV antigen stimulation. The TCR was taken from a human donor in good health (CMV status not recorded). Some clones in this sample may be carry-over from other donors' samples. Here the CDR3 reads CASWWGSDGYTF. The CDR3 DNA reads TGTGCCAGTTGGTGGGGTTCCGATGGCTACACCTTC.